These 30 T cell receptor beta chains were sequenced from one sample in a study of T cell responses to AZD1222 COVID-19 vaccine. Using immunoSEQ multiplex PCR, the repertoire was profiled, and TCRdb retains in-frame clones only, with some absent. The table records over 130,000 clones, 90% of them present only once. Sequenced here: peripheral blood, sampled 28 days after the second AZD1222 dose. Source of these receptors: an adult who received the AZD1222 COVID-19 vaccine.

The rearrangement links TRBV2 to TRBJ1-1; no definite D call. The CDR3 spans 12 residues. The germline gives CDR1 SNHLY, CDR2 FYNNEI. Trimming pared 2 bases from V and 5 bases from J, leaving 6 bases between. The chain's CDR3 is CASSEWGTEAFF. CDR3 nucleotides: TGTGCCAGCAGTGAATGGGGAACTGAAGCTTTCTTT.

V gene TRBV28 combines with J gene TRBJ1-5; TRBD1 agrees at 8 bases. Germline assignment: CDR1 MDHEN and CDR2 SYDVKM. The length of the CDR3 is 15 residues. After removal of 7 bases from V and 6 bases from J, the junction contained 11 bases not matched to a gene. DNA for the CDR3: TGTGCCAGCAACCGGGACAGGCGGGGGAGTCAGCCCCAGCATTTT. Protein: CASNRDRRGSQPQHF.

The chain is built from TRBV7-2 and TRBJ2-5, with D possibly TRBD1 on 5 matching bases. Germline V gene sequence: CDR1 SGHTA, CDR2 FQGNSA. This CDR3 is 13 amino acids long. The V end lost 5 bases, the J end lost 7 bases, and 14 bases lay between the germline ends. CDR3 nucleotides: TGTGCCAGCAGCCTGGAAAGGGGTGGGACCCAGTACTTC. Its translation is CASSLERGGTQYF.

This rearrangement joins TRBV12-3 or TRBV12-4 to TRBJ2-1, with no clear D. Trimming removed 1 base at V and 6 bases at J, with 1 base between. CDR3 length: 11 amino acids. The CDR3 DNA follows: TGTGCCAGCAGTTTAGTCAATGAGCAGTTCTTC. Translation gives CASSLVNEQFF.

A single count supports this clone. The chain is built from TRBV5-6 and TRBJ2-2, with D tentatively TRBD2 (6 bases). Germline CDR1 and CDR2: SGHDT and YYEEEE. This CDR3 region has 14 residues. V lost 2 bases and J 7 bases, leaving 12 bases between the germline ends. The CDR3 is CASSLGGTNGELFF. CDR3 in DNA: TGTGCCAGCAGCTTAGGCGGGACCAACGGGGAGCTGTTTTTT.

The CDR3 nucleotides read TGTGCCTGGAGTGTCCCAGGGACCTACTCTGGGGCCAACGTCCTGACTTTC. Translation gives CAWSVPGTYSGANVLTF. The rearrangement joins TRBV30 to TRBJ2-6; D tentatively fits TRBD1 or TRBD2 (5 bases each). The CDR3 has 17 residues. Trimming left V 0 bases short and J 0 bases short, with 12 bases between. Germline CDR1 GTSNPN, CDR2 SVGIG (reference sequence).

The gene calls are TRBV19 and TRBJ1-2; a weak D match, TRBD1 (6 bases). Germline V lookup: CDR1 LNHDA, CDR2 SQIVND (reference sequence). The length of the CDR3 is 15 residues. Trimming cost V 5 bases and J 5 bases, with 18 bases left between them. This chain's CDR3 is CASSSGTPIQYGYTF. Written as DNA, the CDR3 is TGTGCCAGTAGTTCCGGGACACCGATCCAGTATGGCTACACCTTC.

The chain is built from TRBV18 and TRBJ2-6; D possibly corresponds to TRBD1 (6 bases). Between the trimmed V and J ends, which lost 2 bases and 0 bases, there was a span of 14 bases. This CDR3 is built from 18 residues. Germline assignment: CDR1 KGHSH and CDR2 LQKENI. This CDR3 is CASSPSTGRLSGANVLTF. CDR3 coding DNA: TGTGCCAGCTCACCATCTACAGGGCGTCTCTCTGGGGCCAACGTCCTGACTTTC.

This chain joins TRBV5-1 and TRBJ1-1; 7 bases match TRBD1. CDR1 is SGHRS, CDR2 YFSETQ, per germline. Trimming cost V 3 bases and J 1 base; bases outside gene matches: 12. The CDR3 loop spans 17 amino acids. The CDR3, as DNA: TGCGCCAGCAGCTCCCTCCGAAGACAGGGCAAGAACACTGAAGCTTTCTTT. The encoded protein is CASSSLRRQGKNTEAFF.

The sample holds a few counts of this clone. The chain is built from TRBV6-5 and TRBJ1-2, with D possibly TRBD1 on 5 matching bases. CDR1 and CDR2 from the germline V gene are MNHEY and SVGAGI. This CDR3 comprises 14 residues. Trimming took 6 bases from V and 0 from J, leaving 11 bases between them. The DNA of the CDR3 is TGTGCCAGCAGCAGGGATCCGGCTAACTATGGCTACACCTTC. Translation: CASSRDPANYGYTF.

V gene TRBV10-1 combines with J gene TRBJ2-7, with D tentatively TRBD2 (5 bases). CDR3 length: 15 amino acids. V dropped 0 bases and J dropped 1 base, with 10 bases sitting between them. Per the germline V gene, CDR1 is WNHNN and CDR2 is SYGVQD (reference sequence). In DNA form, the CDR3 reads TGCGCCAGCAGTGAGTCGGGAGCGGTTTCCTACGAGCAGTACTTC. This gives the protein CASSESGAVSYEQYF.

This chain joins TRBV28 and TRBJ1-5, with TRBD1 identical over 8 bases. V trimming: 6 bases; J trimming: 2 bases; junction bases outside the gene matches: 6. The germline CDR1 and CDR2 sequences are MDHEN and SYDVKM. The CDR3 extends over 15 amino acids. CDR3 nucleotide sequence: TGTGCCAGCAGGACTCAGGGGGCCGGCAATCAGCCCCAGCATTTT. The encoded protein is CASRTQGAGNQPQHF.

This clone has only a few counts. J is TRBJ1-6 and V is TRBV7-2; D possibly corresponds to TRBD1 (6 bases). Trimming cost V 4 bases and J 10 bases, with 14 bases left between them. Germline V lookup: CDR1 SGHTA, CDR2 FQGNSA. The CDR3 covers 14 residues. CDR3 nucleotides: TGTGCCAGCAGCTCGGCCAGGGGAGGGTCACCCCTCCACTTT. It translates to CASSSARGGSPLHF.

CDR3 in DNA: TGTGCCAGCAGTGTACAACCTAACTATGGCTACACCTTC. Residues: CASSVQPNYGYTF. The chain has TRBV28 and TRBJ1-2; no reliable D call. The V gene lost 5 bases and the J gene lost 0 bases, with 7 bases spanning the gap. CDR1 and CDR2 from the germline V gene are MDHEN and SYDVKM. The CDR3 totals 13 residues.

The V gene is TRBV6-1, the J gene TRBJ1-6; weak D call: TRBD1 (6 bases). CDR3 length: 15 amino acids. CDR1 and CDR2 (germline): MNHNS, SASEGT. Trimming removed 2 bases from V and 7 bases from J, with 12 bases in between. CDR3 coding DNA: TGTGCCAGCAGTGAAATTGGGGGGGCGAATTCACCCCTCCACTTT. Translating gives CASSEIGGANSPLHF.

This clone was observed once. The chain combines TRBV30 with TRBJ1-1; D is undetermined. This CDR3 comprises 11 residues. The germline V gene encodes CDR1 GTSNPN and CDR2 SVGIG (reference sequence). V lost 5 bases and J lost 0, with 4 bases in between. The CDR3 loop reads CAWQMNTEAFF. As DNA, the CDR3 is TGTGCCTGGCAGATGAACACTGAAGCTTTCTTT.

CDR3 loop: CAISEMSGGTGYTF. The CDR3 DNA sequence: TGTGCCATCAGTGAAATGTCAGGGGGTACTGGCTACACCTTC. J is TRBJ1-2 and V is TRBV10-3; the match to TRBD1 covers 7 bases. The CDR3 runs to 14 residues. Germline assignment: CDR1 ENHRY and CDR2 SYGVKD. V shed 3 bases, J shed 7 bases, and the junction held 8 bases outside the gene matches.

The J gene is TRBJ1-1, the V gene TRBV11-2, with unresolved D. Trimming removed 5 bases at V and 1 base at J, with 11 bases between. Per germline, CDR1 SGHAT and CDR2 FQNNGV. There are 14 residues in the CDR3. The CDR3 region has the DNA TGTGCCAGCAGCAACAGAGTTGCGAACACTGAAGCTTTCTTT. Amino acids: CASSNRVANTEAFF.

This chain uses TRBV6-5 with TRBJ2-7, with D perhaps matching TRBD1 (6 bases). This CDR3 has 15 amino acids. CDR1 and CDR2 from the germline V gene are MNHEY and SVGAGI. V was clipped by 5 bases and J by 0 bases, with 14 bases between them. CDR3 sequence reads: CASSPDRRYSYEQYF. In DNA, the CDR3 is TGTGCCAGCAGTCCAGACAGGCGCTACTCCTACGAGCAGTACTTC.

This rearrangement joins TRBV10-3 to TRBJ1-2; 11 bases fit TRBD1. The V gene end was trimmed by 11 bases and the J gene end by 1 base; junction bases not matched to a gene: 6. Germline CDR1 and CDR2: ENHRY and SYGVKD. This CDR3 is built from 14 residues. The CDR3 is CASRTGGGNYGYTF. As DNA, the CDR3 is TGTGCCTCCCGGACAGGGGGCGGTAACTATGGCTACACCTTC.

This sequence joins TRBV4-2 and TRBJ1-6, with D unclear. V was cut by 0 bases and J by 7 bases, with 16 bases left in between. CDR1 LGHNA and CDR2 YNFKEQ come from the germline V gene. There are 17 residues in the CDR3. The CDR3 reads CASSQETTGGLNSPLHF. The CDR3 DNA reads TGTGCCAGCAGCCAAGAAACCACGGGAGGGTTGAATTCACCCCTCCACTTT.

The chain couples TRBV30 to TRBJ2-1; 7 bases line up with TRBD2. This CDR3 comprises 13 residues. Germline-derived CDR1 and CDR2 are GTSNPN and SVGIG (reference sequence). V lost 2 bases, J lost 4 bases, and 2 bases stayed unmatched. This CDR3 is CAWSLGLYNEQFF. The CDR3 nucleotides are TGTGCCTGGAGTTTGGGACTATACAATGAGCAGTTCTTC. The full variable domain, with the rest looked up from reference TRBV30 and TRBJ2-1, is SQTIHQWPATLVQPVGSPLSLECTVEGTSNPNLYWYRQAAGRGLQLLFYSVGIGQISSEVPQNLSASRPQDRQFILSSKKLLLSDSGFYLCAWSLGLYNEQFFGPGTRLTVL.

The V gene is TRBV30, the J gene TRBJ1-1, with 11 bases identical to TRBD1. Germline CDR1 is GTSNPN and CDR2 is SVGIG (reference sequence). Losses at the gene ends were 5 bases for V and 4 bases for J; bases not matched to a gene: 12. The CDR3 loop spans 16 amino acids. For the CDR3, the DNA is TGTGCCTGGGGTGGGACAGGGGGTTCTAGGCCCACTGAAGCTTTCTTT. Its translation: CAWGGTGGSRPTEAFF. The whole variable domain, remainder taken from reference TRBV30 and TRBJ1-1, is SQTIHQWPATLVQPVGSPLSLECTVEGTSNPNLYWYRQAAGRGLQLLFYSVGIGQISSEVPQNLSASRPQDRQFILSSKKLLLSDSGFYLCAWGGTGGSRPTEAFFGQGTRLTVV.

This clone has just one count. The chain couples TRBV4-2 to TRBJ1-2; 9 bases are a match to TRBD1. The V and J ends lost 5 bases and 2 bases, in that order; junction bases with no gene match: 6. CDR1 and CDR2 (germline): LGHNA, YNFKEQ. This CDR3 is built from 15 residues. The CDR3: CASSFAGQGNYGYTF. The DNA for the CDR3 is TGTGCCAGCAGCTTCGCCGGACAGGGGAACTATGGCTACACCTTC.

With regard to this clone: One end of the junction is discordant with germline, which a read error may explain. The chain is built from TRBV11-2 and TRBJ2-7; TRBD1 is a possible D gene (7 bases). Germline V lookup: CDR1 SGHAT, CDR2 FQNNGV. There are 13 residues in the CDR3. Written as DNA, the CDR3 is TGTGCCAGCAGCTTAGGCGGAGGGGGCGAGGAACACTTC. Translated: CASSLGGGGEEHF.

The V gene is TRBV28, the J gene TRBJ2-7; D gene uncertain. Per the germline V gene, CDR1 is MDHEN and CDR2 is SYDVKM. V lost 6 bases, J lost 4 bases, and 10 bases lay in between. The CDR3 loop spans 12 amino acids. The CDR3 protein is CASRKGLYEQYF. CDR3 coding DNA: TGTGCCAGCAGAAAGGGCCTATACGAGCAGTACTTC.

The V and J genes are TRBV3-1 (or the pseudogene TRBV3-2) and TRBJ2-6; D not certain. The germline CDR1 and CDR2 sequences are LGHDT and YNNKEL (reference sequence). The CDR3 covers 14 residues. Trimming removed 3 bases from V and 0 bases from J, with 3 bases in between. CDR3 in amino acids: CASSQPSGANVLTF. The CDR3 coding sequence is TGTGCCAGCAGCCAGCCCTCTGGGGCCAACGTCCTGACTTTC.

This clone was detected a few times. The V gene is TRBV5-1, the J gene TRBJ2-2; 7 bases fit TRBD2. The ends lost 3 bases at V and 7 bases at J; junction bases unmatched: 9. From germline, CDR1 is SGHRS and CDR2 YFSETQ. The CDR3 is 15 residues long. This CDR3 reads CASSWEVRGSGELFF. The CDR3 DNA sequence: TGCGCCAGCAGCTGGGAGGTGCGGGGGAGCGGGGAGCTGTTTTTT.

This clone has just one count. The V call is TRBV27, the J call TRBJ2-7; D may match TRBD1 or TRBD2 (5 bases each). From germline, CDR1 is MNHEY and CDR2 SMNVEV (reference sequence). V was clipped by 1 base and J by 6 bases, with 13 bases between them. This CDR3 contains 14 residues. The CDR3 spells CASSLLGEASEQYF. CDR3 in DNA: TGTGCCAGCAGTTTATTGGGGGAAGCCAGCGAGCAGTACTTC.

This clone was observed a single time. This chain connects TRBV12-3 or TRBV12-4 to TRBJ1-1; a weak D match, TRBD1 (5 bases). V dropped 3 bases and J dropped 2 bases, with 7 bases sitting between them. The CDR3 covers 13 residues. The CDR3 protein is CASSLGLNTEAFF. DNA of the CDR3: TGTGCCAGCAGTTTGGGACTTAACACTGAAGCTTTCTTT.